This entry describes one T cell receptor (beta chain). Its specificity is unknown. Generated by immunoSEQ multiplex PCR, the TCRdb table keeps only in-frame clones and is missing some. Among about 84,000 clones listed, 75% to 90% were seen once. These data come from a study of T cell responses to AZD1222 COVID-19 vaccine. The germline gives CDR1 MGHDK, CDR2 SYGVNS. The CDR3 runs 15 residues. Trimming took 5 bases from V and 4 from J; bases not matched to a gene: 5. Overall study findings and caveats: Regions 160-218 and 743-854 held dominance among vaccine-associated CD4 TCRs, which spanned spike. Nearly half of spike-specific TCRs reportedly target variant regions that are unmutated in the B.1.351 and B.1.1.7 variants.

Some second doses came at about 4 weeks and others at about 12 weeks; these were pooled. The chain is built from TRBV25-1 and TRBJ1-1, with TRBD1 matching over 12 bases. The sequence was collected from an adult who received the AZD1222 COVID-19 vaccine. The source was peripheral blood, collected 28 days after the second AZD1222 dose. In DNA, the CDR3 is TGTGCCAGCAGTCGGGACAGGGGGCTTAGCACTGAAGCTTTCTTT. Amino acids: CASSRDRGLSTEAFF.